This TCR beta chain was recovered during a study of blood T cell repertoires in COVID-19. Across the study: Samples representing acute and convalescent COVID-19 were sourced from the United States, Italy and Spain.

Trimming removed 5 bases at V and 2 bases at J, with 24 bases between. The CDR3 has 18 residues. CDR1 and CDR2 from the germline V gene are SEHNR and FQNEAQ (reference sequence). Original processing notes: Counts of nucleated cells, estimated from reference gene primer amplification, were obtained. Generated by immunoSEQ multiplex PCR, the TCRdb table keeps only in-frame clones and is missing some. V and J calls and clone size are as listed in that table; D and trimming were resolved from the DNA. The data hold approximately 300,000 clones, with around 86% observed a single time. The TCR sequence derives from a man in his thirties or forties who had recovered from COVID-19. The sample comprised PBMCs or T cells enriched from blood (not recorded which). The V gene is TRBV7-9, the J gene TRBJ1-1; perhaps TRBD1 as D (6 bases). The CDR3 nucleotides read TGTGCCAGCAGCCCGGGACGGGGGGCGACCTCAACAAACACTGAAGCTTTCTTT. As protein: CASSPGRGATSTNTEAFF.